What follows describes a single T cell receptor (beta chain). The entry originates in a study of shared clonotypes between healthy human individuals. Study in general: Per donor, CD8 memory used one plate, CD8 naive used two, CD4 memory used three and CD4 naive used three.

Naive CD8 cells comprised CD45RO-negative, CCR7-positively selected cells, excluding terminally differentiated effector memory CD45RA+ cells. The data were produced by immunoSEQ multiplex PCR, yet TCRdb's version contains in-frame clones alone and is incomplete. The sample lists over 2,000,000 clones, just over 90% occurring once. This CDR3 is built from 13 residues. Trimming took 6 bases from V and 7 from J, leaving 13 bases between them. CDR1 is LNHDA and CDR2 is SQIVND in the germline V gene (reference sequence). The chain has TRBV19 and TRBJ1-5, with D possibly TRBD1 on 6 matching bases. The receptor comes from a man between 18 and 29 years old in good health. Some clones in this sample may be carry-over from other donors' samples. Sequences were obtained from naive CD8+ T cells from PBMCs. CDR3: CASSPGVGQPQHF. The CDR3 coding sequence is TGTGCCAGTAGCCCAGGGGTCGGGCAGCCCCAGCATTTT.